This record looks at one TCR beta chain sequence and its context. The antigen this receptor binds is unknown. The sample holds no much larger clone one base away, and base qualities are not on file. This specimen comes from a study of TIL therapy for anti-PD-1-resistant metastatic lung cancer (dated by TCRdb to the early 2020s). Looking at the study overall: Before any PD-1/PD-L1 blockade was given, tumors were harvested, nivolumab was then administered, and patients who progressed went on to receive lymphodepletion, an infusion of expanded TIL, and IL-2. Enrolled patients had a median age of around 58 years (range about 38-85) and a median tumor PD-L1 proportion score of around 6%. Most of the cohort had lung adenocarcinoma, including a handful of EGFR-mutant tumors and two ALK-rearranged tumors, and half of the patients were either current or former smokers. Across the cohort, whole-exome sequencing showed a median non-synonymous tumor mutation burden of roughly 1.5 mutations per megabase. T cell receptor beta sequencing of tumor and peripheral blood was used to follow clonotypes across the tumor, the expanded TIL product and serial blood samples.

The sample's time point label, in plain terms: pre-treatment sample, taken before nivolumab and TIL therapy. Adults with stage 4 NSCLC were enrolled in a dual-center phase I trial from late 2017 to early 2020. The samples were drawn from an open-label, single-arm phase I trial testing tumor-infiltrating lymphocyte therapy combined with nivolumab in advanced non-small cell lung cancer. Blood mononuclear cells from EDTA tubes were isolated by Ficoll gradient, snap-frozen as pellets, and DNA was extracted with a Qiagen mini-prep kit. The CDR3 runs 13 amino acids, cysteine and phenylalanine included. The read is trimmed to its CDR3 DNA, 39 bases read in frame from base 1. V is shortened by 3 bases, J by 3 bases, and the region joining them spans 12 bases. As encoded in the germline V gene (reference sequence), CDR1 is GTSNPN while CDR2 is SVGIG. TCR beta CDR3 regions were amplified from genomic DNA with the immunoSEQ v3 hsTCRB kit using bias-controlled multiplex PCR. TCR libraries were sequenced on an Illumina NextSeq 500 to around 2 million read pairs for survey level or roughly 5-6.5 million for deep level. From the authors' description of their analysis: V, D and J genes were assigned, non-productive sequences were removed, and clonality was reported by immunoSEQ Analyzer software. Repertoires were compared using productive Simpson clonality and Morisita overlap index of productive TRB rearrangements between infused TIL and blood. The absolute count of a clonotype in blood was estimated by multiplying the lymphocyte count by the CD3+ fraction and by the productive frequency of the clone. TCRdb took over this immuneACCESS table, retaining in-frame rearrangements with V and J assigned. Such tables are incomplete; in checked studies, under half of the missing clones stem from an unresolved V gene, and the remainder is unexplained. The DNA was the basis for D and trimming; V, J and clone size are from that table. This sample gives around 20,000 clones in total; around 79% of them show up just once. The ten largest make up around 7.4% of the sample.

On the study overall, not on this receptor specifically: Infused TIL clonotypes partially replaced the baseline peripheral repertoire then decayed over months, with no apparent association between persistence and response. Because the cohort was highly selected, with more treatment-naive, never-smoker and oncogene-addicted patients than is typical, generalizability is limited. The study protocol defined all tumor marker inferences as exploratory.

The sequence links TRBV30 to TRBJ2-7; the D gene is perhaps TRBD2, on 5 matching bases. The source of this sequence is a person aged 25-85 years with non-small cell lung cancer. The sequences come from blood, collected at baseline. The CDR3 corresponds to CAWRRVPRYEQYF. The bases read TGTGCCTGGAGGAGGGTCCCCCGCTACGAGCAGTACTTC. When the CDR3 is completed using the reference TRBV30 and TRBJ2-7 genes on either side, the full variable domain is SQTIHQWPATLVQPVGSPLSLECTVEGTSNPNLYWYRQAAGRGLQLLFYSVGIGQISSEVPQNLSASRPQDRQFILSSKKLLLSDSGFYLCAWRRVPRYEQYFGPGTRLTVT.